The rows below give T cell receptor beta chains drawn from one sample of a study of blood T cell repertoires in COVID-19. Method: immunoSEQ multiplex PCR; TCRdb's copy keeps in-frame clones and lacks some. The sample contains 200,000 or so clones, around 81% of which appear only once. Material: PBMCs or T cells enriched from blood (not recorded which). These receptors came from a man in his forties or fifties who had recovered from COVID-19. Each CDR3 is given with its conserved first and last residue. Clone size appears in some rows only: once, few, many, or a class for an expanded clone.

TRBJ1-2 | TRBV9 | - | CASSDGTVYGYTF
TRBJ2-5 | TRBV2 | - | CASSERTGRQTQYF
TRBJ2-1 | TRBV10-3 | once | CAISGGQGHYNEQFF
TRBJ1-2 | TRBV5-1 | - | CASSLDPRQGYHGYTF
TRBJ1-1 | TRBV4-1 | - | CASSQDGQGHTEAFF
TRBJ1-2 | TRBV10-1 | - | CASSAIYGGLGGYTF
TRBJ1-3 | TRBV4-3 | - | CASSQGRGIGNTIYF
TRBJ2-5 | TRBV7-8 | - | CASSLEGGGVRETQYF
TRBJ2-7 | TRBV9 | - | CASSLGASGPYEQYF
TRBJ1-6 | TRBV19 | - | CASSISRGVDRSPLHF
TRBJ2-2 | TRBV2 | - | CASSVAVAYLGELFF
TRBJ2-1 | TRBV5-1 | - | CASSSPGQGYNEQFF
TRBJ1-6 | TRBV7-2 | - | CASSLGLGTPLHF
TRBJ2-1 | TRBV3-1/TRBV3-2 | - | CASSPTSGGALVHEQFF
TRBJ1-6 | TRBV30 | - | CAWSGRQLYNSPLHF
TRBJ1-2 | TRBV10-3 | - | CAIRTGMGGYTF
TRBJ1-6 | TRBV5-1 | few | CASSTQGYNSPLHF
TRBJ2-5 | TRBV5-1 | - | CASSGGLAGGQETQYF
TRBJ1-2 | TRBV4-1 | - | CASSQGQGDGYTF
TRBJ1-1 | TRBV6-6 | - | CASSYPGGGRRAEAFF
TRBJ2-7 | TRBV20-1 | - | CSAGGQYF
TRBJ2-1 | TRBV29-1 | - | CSVEYRGRDFNEQFF
TRBJ2-1 | TRBV2 | - | CASKWTGDNEQFF
TRBJ2-7 | TRBV2 | - | CASTDSYEQYF
TRBJ1-4 | TRBV5-4 | once | CASSRTGTGDEKLFF
TRBJ1-1 | TRBV7-9 | - | CASSVGTGWTEAFF
TRBJ2-2 | TRBV4-3 | - | CASSQEISSGGYTGELFF
TRBJ1-5 | TRBV27 | - | CASTPLGAGWNQPQHF
TRBJ1-3 | TRBV19 | once | CASTLEGVLSGNTIYF
TRBJ2-1 | TRBV4-1 | - | CASSQASGGALIYNEQFF
TRBJ2-1 | TRBV7-9 | - | CASSPRGATHNEQFF
TRBJ1-6 | TRBV18 | - | CASSPLDRDSPLHF
TRBJ2-2 | TRBV6-4 | - | CASPGTAYTGELFF
TRBJ1-1 | TRBV2 | few | CASSRDRNTEAFF
TRBJ1-2 | TRBV5-6 | - | CASSLGDRANYGYTF
TRBJ1-2 | TRBV6-4 | - | CASSETGVYGYTF
TRBJ2-7 | TRBV27 | - | CASRVAGAYEQYF
TRBJ2-5 | TRBV28 | - | CASSLYQGSPTQETQYF
TRBJ1-2 | TRBV28 | - | CASSGQLRYYGYTF
TRBJ1-5 | TRBV5-6 | - | CASSSRGISNQPQHF
TRBJ2-1 | TRBV3-1/TRBV3-2 | - | CASSQDTLGTSGNNEQFF
TRBJ2-7 | TRBV7-9 | - | CASSPAPSGGLSYEQYF
TRBJ2-1 | TRBV5-6 | - | CASSGTGPNEQFF
TRBJ2-7 | TRBV19 | - | CATATAPYEQYF
TRBJ2-1 | TRBV10-3 | - | CAIGERFGYNEQFF